This entry lists 17 T cell receptor beta chains sequenced from one sample in a study of spatial heterogeneity in lung cancer. General study findings and limits: Mutation counts in tumors were tracked by counts of expanded intratumoral alpha and beta TCRs.

Specified time point: sample taken at primary tumor resection. These receptors' targets are unknown. TCRdb re-analysed the 5' RACE reads in MiXCR, keeping a single row per CDR3 protein. Of over 15,000 distinct CDR3 sequences in the sample, 8.5% to 10% were seen once. Sequenced here: lung tumor tissue, sampled at surgery. Source of these receptors: a female donor with early-stage non-small cell lung cancer.

This clonotype was seen more than once but under ten times. As an off-target read in a library built for alpha chains, this beta chain has a frequency of little significance. V is TRBV10-3 and J is TRBJ2-7; D is ambiguous. Germline V gives CDR1 ENHRY, CDR2 SYGVKD. The ends were cut back, 2 bases at V and 5 bases at J, with 10 bases in the middle. The CDR3 runs 13 residues. For the CDR3, the DNA is TGTGCCATCAGTGAGAATGCGGTAGACGAGCAGTACTTC. Translated: CAISENAVDEQYF.

This clonotype is judged medium-sized. As an off-target read in a library built for alpha chains, this beta chain has a frequency of little significance. This rearrangement joins TRBV20-1 to TRBJ1-1, with 7 nucleotides matching TRBD1. V trimming: 1 base; J trimming: 3 bases; junction bases outside the gene matches: 8. Germline CDR1 DFQATT, CDR2 SNEGSKA (reference sequence). The CDR3 is 15 amino acids. The CDR3 loop reads CSARVRGRGDTEAFF. The DNA for the CDR3 is TGCAGTGCTAGAGTTCGCGGCAGGGGGGACACTGAAGCTTTCTTT.

By share, this clonotype counts as medium-sized. With the library built for alpha chains, this beta chain is off target and its frequency is not meaningful. The gene calls are TRBV3-1 and TRBJ2-3; D is possibly TRBD2 (6 bases). CDR1 is LGHDT, CDR2 YNNKEL, per germline (reference sequence). V was trimmed by 5 bases and J by 10 bases, leaving 16 bases between them. CDR3 length: 13 amino acids. CDR3 sequence reads: CASSGSGGTAQYF. For the CDR3, the DNA is TGTGCCAGCAGCGGAAGTGGGGGGACGGCGCAGTATTTT.

This clonotype was detected a few times. A library prepared for alpha chains yielded this beta chain as an off-target read; its size is of little meaning. The rearrangement uses TRBV10-3 and TRBJ1-3; tentative D call: TRBD1 (5 bases). Trimming took 8 bases from V and 0 from J, leaving 17 bases between them. This CDR3 spans 16 amino acids. Germline CDR1 reads ENHRY; CDR2 reads SYGVKD. This CDR3 is CAIASRGISSGNTIYF. CDR3 coding DNA: TGTGCCATCGCTTCCCGGGGGATCAGCTCTGGAAACACCATATATTTT.

This clonotype has at least ten counts. This beta chain is off target for a library built for alpha chains, so its abundance means little. The gene calls are TRBV3-1 and TRBJ1-4; D unclear. The germline V and J ends were trimmed by 3 bases and 5 bases, with 13 bases remaining between them. Germline lookup yields CDR1 LGHDT and CDR2 YNNKEL (reference sequence). The CDR3 extends over 15 amino acids. The DNA for the CDR3 is TGTGCCAGCAGCCAGGACCCACGTCCCAATGAAAAACTGTTTTTT. As protein: CASSQDPRPNEKLFF.

This clonotype was seen only a few times. This beta chain is a stray read from a library made for alpha chains; its abundance is not meaningful. The chain is built from TRBV7-8 and TRBJ2-5; possibly TRBD1 for D (6 bases). Germline V gene lookup returns CDR1 SGHVS and CDR2 FQNEAQ. Trimming stripped 3 bases from V and 3 bases from J, with 17 bases between. This CDR3 is built from 16 residues. The chain's CDR3 is CASSLNPGTFEETQYF. The CDR3 DNA reads TGTGCCAGCAGCTTGAATCCCGGGACATTTGAAGAGACCCAGTACTTC.

A note on this clonotype: A library made for alpha chains picked up this beta chain off target, so its size means little. The chain employs TRBV20-1 and TRBJ1-5; 11 bases map to TRBD1. The CDR3 length is 14 residues. J lost 6 bases, V lost 4 bases, and 5 bases had no gene match. CDR1 is DFQATT, CDR2 SNEGSKA, per germline (reference sequence). In DNA form, the CDR3 reads TGCAGTGCTAAGTGGACAGGGGGCTTTCAGCCCCAGCATTTT. This codes for CSAKWTGGFQPQHF.

In its sample, this clonotype was seen many times. Found in a library prepared for alpha chains, this beta chain is an off-target read, and its abundance has little meaning. The chain joins TRBV19 to TRBJ1-4; perhaps TRBD1 as D (5 bases). Germline assignment: CDR1 LNHDA and CDR2 SQIVND (reference sequence). V was trimmed by 5 bases and J by 7 bases, leaving 14 bases between them. The CDR3 loop spans 14 amino acids. The CDR3 spells CASSGRVRLEKLFF. The CDR3 DNA is TGTGCCAGTAGTGGCAGGGTGCGCCTTGAAAAACTGTTTTTT.

Many counts were recorded for this clonotype. This beta chain slipped into a library made for alpha chains as a stray read, so its size is not meaningful. The chain has TRBV6-5 and TRBJ1-1; D might be TRBD1 (5 bases). The CDR3 is made up of 16 amino acids. The germline V gene encodes CDR1 MNHEY and CDR2 SVGAGI. The V end was cut by 6 bases, the J end by 1 base, with 18 bases between. DNA of the CDR3: TGTGCCAGCAGCATGGGACTGAGCAGAACGAACACTGAAGCTTTCTTT. This translates into CASSMGLSRTNTEAFF.

This clonotype was seen many times. The library was built for alpha chains, so this beta chain is an off-target read and its size means little. The chain recombines TRBV7-2 with TRBJ2-6; possible D gene TRBD1, 6 bases. The V and J ends lost 5 bases and 3 bases respectively, with 11 bases between them. CDR3 length: 15 amino acids. Germline V gene sequence: CDR1 SGHTA, CDR2 FQGNSA. This CDR3 is CASSRDNSGANVLTF. In DNA, the CDR3 is TGTGCCAGCAGCCGGGACAACAGTGGGGCCAACGTCCTGACTTTC.

This clonotype was seen many times. Little can be read into the size of this beta chain, an off-target read in a library designed for alpha chains. This rearrangement joins TRBV15 to TRBJ1-5; D is possibly TRBD1 (6 bases). There are 16 residues in the CDR3. Trimming removed 0 bases at V and 3 bases at J, with 12 bases between. Germline loops: CDR1 LNHNV, CDR2 YYDKDF (reference sequence). The CDR3 nucleotides are TGTGCCACCAGCAGAGACCTAGACAGGCTCAATCAGCCCCAGCATTTT. Translating it yields CATSRDLDRLNQPQHF.

This clonotype was picked up a small number of times. This beta chain came through as a stray read in a library set up for alpha chains, and its size says little. This chain links TRBV6-2 or TRBV6-3 with TRBJ2-1; D perhaps matches TRBD1 (5 bases). CDR1 and CDR2 (germline): MNHEY, SVGEGT. This CDR3 contains 15 residues. Trimming pared 3 bases from V and 6 bases from J, leaving 15 bases between. Here the CDR3 reads CASSYGAPKGNEQFF. CDR3 DNA: TGTGCCAGCAGTTATGGGGCACCCAAGGGCAATGAGCAGTTCTTC.

This clonotype was seen ten or more times. This beta chain slipped into a library made for alpha chains as a stray read, so its size is not meaningful. The chain links TRBV7-9 to TRBJ2-7, with 11 bases aligning to TRBD2. This CDR3 is built from 15 residues. Germline lookup yields CDR1 SEHNR and CDR2 FQNEAQ (reference sequence). V trimming: 1 base; J trimming: 6 bases; junction bases outside the gene matches: 5. The CDR3 protein is CASSLVLAGVVEQYF. DNA of the CDR3: TGTGCCAGCAGCTTAGTACTAGCGGGGGTGGTCGAGCAGTACTTC. The variable domain in full, completed from reference TRBV7-9 and TRBJ2-7, reads DTGVSQNPRHKITKRGQNVTFRCDPISEHNRLYWYRQTLGQGPEFLTYFQNEAQLEKSRLLSDRFSAERPKGSFSTLEIQRTEQGDSAMYLCASSLVLAGVVEQYFGPGTRLTVT.

A note on this clonotype: This beta chain turned up in a library designed for alpha chains; as an off-target read, its abundance says little. The V call is TRBV7-2, the J call TRBJ1-1, with 7 positions matching TRBD1. Losses at the gene ends were 5 bases for V and 4 bases for J; bases not matched to a gene: 10. The CDR3 covers 15 residues. In germline, CDR1 is SGHTA, CDR2 FQGNSA. The DNA of the CDR3 is TGTGCCAGCAGCCCCAGGGGGGCAGAATCCACTGAAGCTTTCTTT. Its translation: CASSPRGAESTEAFF. Full variable domain (remainder filled in from reference TRBV7-2 and TRBJ1-1): GAGVSQSPSNKVTEKGKDVELRCDPISGHTALYWYRQSLGQGLEFLIYFQGNSAPDKSGLPSDRFSAERTGGSVSTLTIQRTQQEDSAVYLCASSPRGAESTEAFFGQGTRLTVV.

With regard to this clonotype: Since it is a stray read in a library aimed at alpha chains, this beta chain has a size that is not meaningful. The rearrangement joins TRBV14 to TRBJ1-6; D is unresolved. The CDR3 sequence is 14 residues long. The V gene lost 4 bases and the J gene lost 7 bases, with 11 bases spanning the gap. Germline lookup yields CDR1 SGHDN and CDR2 FVKESK. The CDR3 spells CASSPGLVNSPLHF. The CDR3 coding sequence is TGTGCCAGCAGCCCAGGACTGGTAAATTCACCCCTCCACTTT.

This clonotype rates as medium-sized. In a library made to pick up alpha chains, this beta chain is a stray read with a size that means little. The V call is TRBV28, the J call TRBJ1-1; 8 bases line up with TRBD1. V was clipped by 4 bases and J by 11 bases; unmatched bases: 12. The CDR3 totals 14 residues. Germline V CDR1 and CDR2: MDHEN, SYDVKM. The CDR3 loop reads CASSYSRTGGGAFF. The CDR3, as DNA: TGTGCCAGCAGTTATTCAAGAACAGGGGGAGGGGCTTTCTTT.

This clonotype has only a few counts. With the library built for alpha chains, this beta chain is off target and its frequency is not meaningful. The chain employs TRBV20-1 and TRBJ2-7, with 8 nucleotides matching TRBD2. Germline-derived CDR1 and CDR2 are DFQATT and SNEGSKA (reference sequence). The length of the CDR3 is 14 residues. V gave up 2 bases and J gave up 6 bases; unmatched junction bases: 9. This CDR3 is CSARNPRGGFEQYF. The CDR3 nucleotides read TGCAGTGCTAGAAATCCCCGGGGGGGCTTCGAGCAGTACTTC.